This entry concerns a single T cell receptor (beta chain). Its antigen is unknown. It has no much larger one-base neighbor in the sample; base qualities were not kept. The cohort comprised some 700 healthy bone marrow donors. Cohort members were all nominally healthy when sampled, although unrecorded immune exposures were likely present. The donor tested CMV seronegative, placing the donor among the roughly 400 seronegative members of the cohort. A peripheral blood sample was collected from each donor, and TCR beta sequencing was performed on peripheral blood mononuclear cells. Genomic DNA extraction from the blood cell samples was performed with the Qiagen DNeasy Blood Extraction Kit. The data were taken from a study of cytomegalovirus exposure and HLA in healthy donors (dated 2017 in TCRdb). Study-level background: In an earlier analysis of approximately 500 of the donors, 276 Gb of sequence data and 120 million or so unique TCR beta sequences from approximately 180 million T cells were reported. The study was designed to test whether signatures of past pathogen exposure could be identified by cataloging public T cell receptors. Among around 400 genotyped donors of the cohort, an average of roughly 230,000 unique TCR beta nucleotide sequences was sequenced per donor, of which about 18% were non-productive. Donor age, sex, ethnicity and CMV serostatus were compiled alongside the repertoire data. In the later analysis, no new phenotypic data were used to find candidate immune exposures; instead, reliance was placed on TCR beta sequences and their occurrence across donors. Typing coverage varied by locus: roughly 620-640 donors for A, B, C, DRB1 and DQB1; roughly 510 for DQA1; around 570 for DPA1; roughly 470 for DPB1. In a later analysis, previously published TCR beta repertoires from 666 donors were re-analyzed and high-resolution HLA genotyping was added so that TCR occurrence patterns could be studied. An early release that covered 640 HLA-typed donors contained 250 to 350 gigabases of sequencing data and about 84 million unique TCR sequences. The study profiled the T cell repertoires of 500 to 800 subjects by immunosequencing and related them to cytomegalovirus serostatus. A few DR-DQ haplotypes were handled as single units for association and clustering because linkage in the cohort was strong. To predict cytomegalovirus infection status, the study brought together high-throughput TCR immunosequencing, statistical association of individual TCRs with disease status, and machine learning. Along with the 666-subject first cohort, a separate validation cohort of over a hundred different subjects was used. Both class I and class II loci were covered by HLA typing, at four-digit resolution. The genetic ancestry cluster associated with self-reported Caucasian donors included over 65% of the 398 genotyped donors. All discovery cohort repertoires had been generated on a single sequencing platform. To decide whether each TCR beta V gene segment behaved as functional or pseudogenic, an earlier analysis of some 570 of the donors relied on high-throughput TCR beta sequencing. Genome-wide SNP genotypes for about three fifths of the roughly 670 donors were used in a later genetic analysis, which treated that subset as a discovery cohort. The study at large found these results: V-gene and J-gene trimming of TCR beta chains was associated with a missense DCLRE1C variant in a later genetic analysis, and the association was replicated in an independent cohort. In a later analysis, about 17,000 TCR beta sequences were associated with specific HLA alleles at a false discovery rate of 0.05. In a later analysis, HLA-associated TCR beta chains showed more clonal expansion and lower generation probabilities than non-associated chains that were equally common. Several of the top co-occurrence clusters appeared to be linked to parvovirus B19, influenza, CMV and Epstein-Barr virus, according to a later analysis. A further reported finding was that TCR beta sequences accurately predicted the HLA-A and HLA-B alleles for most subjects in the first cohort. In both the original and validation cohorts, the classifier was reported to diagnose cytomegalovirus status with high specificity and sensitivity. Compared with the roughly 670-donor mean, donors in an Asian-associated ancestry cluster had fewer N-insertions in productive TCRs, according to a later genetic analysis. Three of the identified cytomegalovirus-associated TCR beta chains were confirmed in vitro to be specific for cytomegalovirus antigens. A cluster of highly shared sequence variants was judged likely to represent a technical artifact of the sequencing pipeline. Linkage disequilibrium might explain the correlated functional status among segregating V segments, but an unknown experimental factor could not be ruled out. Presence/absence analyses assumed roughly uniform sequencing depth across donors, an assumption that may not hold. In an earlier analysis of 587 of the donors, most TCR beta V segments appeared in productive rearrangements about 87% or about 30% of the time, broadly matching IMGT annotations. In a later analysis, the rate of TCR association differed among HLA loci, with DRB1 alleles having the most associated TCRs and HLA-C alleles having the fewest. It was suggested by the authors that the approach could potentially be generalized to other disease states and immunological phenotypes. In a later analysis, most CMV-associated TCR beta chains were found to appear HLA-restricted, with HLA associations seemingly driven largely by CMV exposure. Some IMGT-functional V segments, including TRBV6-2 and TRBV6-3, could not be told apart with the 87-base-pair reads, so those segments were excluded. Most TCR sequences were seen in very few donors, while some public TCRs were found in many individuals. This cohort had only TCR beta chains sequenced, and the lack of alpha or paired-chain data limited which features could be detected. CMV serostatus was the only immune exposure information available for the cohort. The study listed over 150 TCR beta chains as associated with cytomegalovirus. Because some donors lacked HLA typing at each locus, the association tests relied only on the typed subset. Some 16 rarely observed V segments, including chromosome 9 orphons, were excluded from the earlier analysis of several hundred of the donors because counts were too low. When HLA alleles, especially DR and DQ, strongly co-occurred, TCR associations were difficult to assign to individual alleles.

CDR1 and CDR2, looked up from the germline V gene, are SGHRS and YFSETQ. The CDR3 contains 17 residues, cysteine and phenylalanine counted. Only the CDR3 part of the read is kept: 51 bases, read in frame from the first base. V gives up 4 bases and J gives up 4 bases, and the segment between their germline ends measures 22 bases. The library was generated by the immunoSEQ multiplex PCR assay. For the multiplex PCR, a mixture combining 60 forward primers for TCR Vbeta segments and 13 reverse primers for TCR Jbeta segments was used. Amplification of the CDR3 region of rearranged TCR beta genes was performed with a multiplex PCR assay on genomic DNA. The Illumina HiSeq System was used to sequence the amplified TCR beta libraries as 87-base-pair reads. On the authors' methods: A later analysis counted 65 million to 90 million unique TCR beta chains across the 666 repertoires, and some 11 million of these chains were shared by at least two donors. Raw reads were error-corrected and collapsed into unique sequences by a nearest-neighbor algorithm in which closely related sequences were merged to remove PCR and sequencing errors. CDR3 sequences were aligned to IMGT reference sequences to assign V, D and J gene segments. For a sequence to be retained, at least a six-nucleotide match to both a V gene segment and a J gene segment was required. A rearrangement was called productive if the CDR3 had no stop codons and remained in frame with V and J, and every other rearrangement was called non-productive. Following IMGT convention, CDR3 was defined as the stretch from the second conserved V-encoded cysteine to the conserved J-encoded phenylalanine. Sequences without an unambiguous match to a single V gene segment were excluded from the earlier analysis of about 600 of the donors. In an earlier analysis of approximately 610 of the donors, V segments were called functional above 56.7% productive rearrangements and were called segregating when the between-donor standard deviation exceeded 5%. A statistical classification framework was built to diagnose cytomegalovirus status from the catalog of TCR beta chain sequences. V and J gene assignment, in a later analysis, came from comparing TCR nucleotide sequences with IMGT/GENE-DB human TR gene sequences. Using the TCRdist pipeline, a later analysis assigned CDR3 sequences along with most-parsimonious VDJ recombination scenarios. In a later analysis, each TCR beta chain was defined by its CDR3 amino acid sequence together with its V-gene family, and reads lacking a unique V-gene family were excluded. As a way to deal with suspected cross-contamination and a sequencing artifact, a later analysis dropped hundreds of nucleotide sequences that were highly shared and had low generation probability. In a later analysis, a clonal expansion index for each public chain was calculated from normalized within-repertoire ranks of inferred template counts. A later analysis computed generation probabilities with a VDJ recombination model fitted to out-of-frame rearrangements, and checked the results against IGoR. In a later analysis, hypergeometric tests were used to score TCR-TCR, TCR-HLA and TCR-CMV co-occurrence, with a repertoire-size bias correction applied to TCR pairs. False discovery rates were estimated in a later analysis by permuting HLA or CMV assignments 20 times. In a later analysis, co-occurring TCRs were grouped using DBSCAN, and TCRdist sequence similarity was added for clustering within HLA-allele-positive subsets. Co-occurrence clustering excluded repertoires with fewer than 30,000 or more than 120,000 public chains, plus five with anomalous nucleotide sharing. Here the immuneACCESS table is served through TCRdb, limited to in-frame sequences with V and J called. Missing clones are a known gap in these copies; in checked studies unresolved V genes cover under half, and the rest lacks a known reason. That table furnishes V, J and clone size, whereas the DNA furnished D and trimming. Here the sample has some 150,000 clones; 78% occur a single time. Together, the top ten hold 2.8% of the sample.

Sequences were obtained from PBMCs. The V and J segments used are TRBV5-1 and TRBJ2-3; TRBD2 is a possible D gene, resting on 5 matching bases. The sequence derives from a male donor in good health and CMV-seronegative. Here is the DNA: TGCGCCAGCAGCCATCCCCGAGGGCAAGAGGGCGCAGATACGCAGTATTTT. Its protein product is CASSHPRGQEGADTQYF.